Below are 7 T cell receptor beta chains sequenced from a single sample in a study of blood T cell repertoires in COVID-19. Data came from immunoSEQ multiplex PCR; TCRdb stores just in-frame clones and leaves some out. The table shows approximately 100,000 clones, with roughly 81% occurring only once. Sequences were obtained from peripheral blood. The origin of the receptors is a human donor in a cohort sampled during active COVID-19.

The chain combines TRBV5-8 with TRBJ1-2; D is perhaps TRBD1 (5 bases). CDR1 and CDR2 (germline): SGHTS, YDEGEE. This CDR3 spans 14 amino acids. The V gene lost 2 bases and the J gene lost 4 bases, with 12 bases spanning the gap. CDR3 loop: CASSFTDSFYGYTF. The CDR3 region has the DNA TGTGCCAGCAGCTTTACCGACAGTTTCTATGGCTACACCTTC.

The rearrangement joins TRBV19 to TRBJ2-4; 9 nucleotides align to TRBD1. The CDR3 has 13 residues. Losses at the gene ends were 6 bases for V and 7 bases for J; bases not matched to a gene: 4. Germline V lookup: CDR1 LNHDA, CDR2 SQIVND (reference sequence). This CDR3 reads CASSQDRGNIQYF. CDR3 nucleotides: TGTGCCAGTAGCCAAGACAGGGGGAACATTCAGTACTTC.

The chain recombines TRBV14 with TRBJ2-1; 9 positions agree with TRBD1. The CDR3 contains 17 residues. Germline lookup yields CDR1 SGHDN and CDR2 FVKESK. Trimming removed 1 base from V and 8 bases from J; junction bases left unmatched: 12. The DNA of the CDR3 is TGTGCCAGCAGCCAAGCGGTTGGAGGACAGGGGCTCCATGAGCAGTTCTTC. Amino acids: CASSQAVGGQGLHEQFF.

A single count supports this clone. This chain uses TRBV7-9 with TRBJ2-3; 11 bases agree with TRBD2. With 4 bases clipped from V and 2 bases from J, the junction kept 5 bases outside the gene matches. There are 16 residues in the CDR3. Germline CDR1 is SEHNR and CDR2 is FQNEAQ (reference sequence). CDR3 protein: CASSSLAGGDTDTQYF. CDR3 sequence (DNA): TGTGCCAGCAGCTCGTTAGCGGGAGGGGACACAGATACGCAGTATTTT. Full variable domain (remainder filled in from reference TRBV7-9 and TRBJ2-3): DTGVSQNPRHKITKRGQNVTFRCDPISEHNRLYWYRQTLGQGPEFLTYFQNEAQLEKSRLLSDRFSAERPKGSFSTLEIQRTEQGDSAMYLCASSSLAGGDTDTQYFGPGTRLTVL.

The V and J genes are TRBV6-5 and TRBJ1-1, with TRBD1 as a possible D gene (5 bases). Germline CDR1 MNHEY, CDR2 SVGAGI. The CDR3 is 15 residues long. Trimming cost V 5 bases and J 1 base, with 14 bases left between them. The CDR3 loop reads CASSPGRVRNTEAFF. DNA of the CDR3: TGTGCCAGCAGTCCAGGGAGGGTTAGGAACACTGAAGCTTTCTTT.

The chain carries TRBV4-1 and TRBJ2-3, with a tentative D call TRBD1 (5 bases). Looked up from germline, CDR1 is MGHRA and CDR2 is YSYEKL. The CDR3 runs 17 residues. Trimming removed 1 base at V and 4 bases at J, with 18 bases between. The DNA of the CDR3 is TGCGCCAGCAGCCAAGGCCACACCTTCATGGGGCCAGATACGCAGTATTTT. Its protein product is CASSQGHTFMGPDTQYF.

The CDR3 loop is CSVSDRGYDGYTF. DNA of the CDR3: TGCAGCGTTTCCGACAGGGGGTACGATGGCTACACCTTC. The chain recombines TRBV29-1 with TRBJ1-2; TRBD1 agrees at 9 bases. This CDR3 has 13 amino acids. Trimming at V came to 5 bases and at J to 6 bases, leaving 7 bases not matched to a gene. From germline, CDR1 is SQVTM and CDR2 ANQGSEA.